The present T cell receptor (beta chain) was sequenced within a study of human T cells and chemical hapten exposure. Notes on the study in general: There were significantly more large CDR3 similarity clusters among expanded TCRs than among controls. Those TCRs sitting above 1 in 1000 frequency stayed the same with DPC sensitization. A positive correlation with patch test score was found for PT1 expanded TCR counts.

Specified time point: pre-sensitization, week 0. Described treatment: therapeutic diphenylcyclopropenone sensitization with weekly scalp DPC. Only a few counts were recorded for this clonotype. Its antigen is unknown. CDR3 length equals 15 residues. V dropped 7 bases and J dropped 4; count of bases not matched to a gene: 9. TCRdb fed the RACE reads into MiXCR, producing one record per CDR3 protein. The sample carries over 300,000 distinct CDR3 sequences, less than 6.5% recorded once. The receptor was derived from a woman in her forties or fifties with alopecia areata. Some clones in this sample may be carry-over from other donors' samples. Source: whole blood, taken in connection with sensitization to the hapten diphenylcyclopropenone (DPC). This chain joins TRBV12-3 or TRBV12-4 and TRBJ2-2, with 7 bases matching TRBD2. The CDR3 nucleotides are TGTGCCAGCAAAATCGGGGCGGGAGCCACCGGGGAGCTGTTTTTT. Amino acid sequence: CASKIGAGATGELFF.